A single sample gave rise to the 23 T cell receptor beta chains below, sequenced in a study of identifying expanded T cells in peripheral blood. This table comes from immunoSEQ multiplex PCR, and its TCRdb copy is limited to in-frame clones, with some not included. Of approximately 100,000 clones in the sample, 87% were seen once. The specimen was blood. Receptor source: a person aged 18 to 75 in good health.

This chain uses TRBV6-4 with TRBJ1-2; 8 bases are a match to TRBD1. Per germline, CDR1 MRHNA and CDR2 SNTAGT. The CDR3 spans 13 residues. V trimming: 6 bases; J trimming: 5 bases; junction bases outside the gene matches: 5. CDR3 sequence reads: CASRTTGGYGYTF. DNA for the CDR3: TGTGCCAGCAGGACTACAGGGGGATATGGCTACACCTTC.

The chain has TRBV5-4 and TRBJ2-5, with 9 bases matching TRBD2. The CDR3 has 15 amino acids. J lost 1 base, V lost 4 bases, and 5 bases had no gene match. Germline loops: CDR1 SGHNT, CDR2 YYREEE (reference sequence). The CDR3 bases are TGTGCCAGCAGCCTCCTAGCGGGGACCCAAGAGACCCAGTACTTC. Translating it yields CASSLLAGTQETQYF.

The chain is built from TRBV5-5 and TRBJ1-1; unclear D gene. The V gene lost 3 bases and the J gene lost 4 bases, with 19 bases spanning the gap. This CDR3 contains 16 residues. CDR1 and CDR2 (germline): SGHKS, YYEKEE (reference sequence). The CDR3 bases are TGTGCCAGCAGCTCGCCCGCGAAGCGACGGGGCACTGAAGCTTTCTTT. Encoded protein: CASSSPAKRRGTEAFF.

The chain recombines TRBV27 with TRBJ2-5; D remains ambiguous. Germline V lookup: CDR1 MNHEY, CDR2 SMNVEV (reference sequence). Trimming cost V 8 bases and J 5 bases, with 12 bases left between them. This CDR3 contains 12 residues. For the CDR3, the DNA is TGTGCCAGCTGTGGGAACGGGGAGACCCAGTACTTC. Its protein is CASCGNGETQYF.

This chain connects TRBV7-2 to TRBJ1-1; D not resolved. The CDR3 has 14 residues. Per the germline V gene, CDR1 is SGHTA and CDR2 is FQGNSA. Trimming cost V 1 base and J 1 base, with 7 bases left between them. CDR3 nucleotide sequence: TGTGCCAGCAGCTTAGATCTAAAGAACACTGAAGCTTTCTTT. Residues: CASSLDLKNTEAFF.

The rearrangement joins TRBV11-2 to TRBJ1-6; TRBD1 aligns across 7 bases. CDR3 length: 15 amino acids. Germline V gene data show CDR1 as SGHAT and CDR2 as FQNNGV. The V segment lost 3 bases and the J segment 9 bases; nucleotides outside the gene matches: 8. In DNA, the CDR3 is TGTGCCAGCAGCTTGCAGGGGGGAAAAAGTTCACCCCTCCACTTT. This codes for CASSLQGGKSSPLHF.

The rearrangement joins TRBV5-1 to TRBJ2-2; D is unresolved. Trimming pared 5 bases from V and 4 bases from J, leaving 9 bases between. The CDR3 is 13 amino acids. From germline, CDR1 is SGHRS and CDR2 YFSETQ. Here the CDR3 reads CASSIQSTGELFF. The CDR3 region has the DNA TGCGCCAGCAGTATACAAAGCACCGGGGAGCTGTTTTTT. The full variable domain, completed using reference TRBV5-1 and TRBJ2-2, is KAGVTQTPRYLIKTRGQQVTLSCSPISGHRSVSWYQQTPGQGLQFLFEYFSETQRNKGNFPGRFSGRQFSNSRSEMNVSTLELGDSALYLCASSIQSTGELFFGEGSRLTVL.

The V and J genes are TRBV4-3 and TRBJ2-3, with 7 bases lining up with TRBD1. The CDR3 contains 15 residues. Germline values: CDR1 LGHNA, CDR2 YSLEER. J lost 5 bases, V lost 5 bases, and 10 bases had no gene match. As DNA, the CDR3 is TGCGCCAGCAGCACGAGAACAGGGGCAGTAGATACGCAGTATTTT. Its translation: CASSTRTGAVDTQYF.

This chain connects TRBV30 to TRBJ1-1; D possibly corresponds to TRBD1 (5 bases). V lost 0 bases and J lost 0, with 14 bases in between. The length of the CDR3 is 16 residues. Germline V lookup: CDR1 GTSNPN, CDR2 SVGIG (reference sequence). The CDR3 DNA sequence: TGTGCCTGGAGTGTGTCCGGGAGGGGAATGAACACTGAAGCTTTCTTT. This codes for CAWSVSGRGMNTEAFF.

This clone appeared a single time. This chain connects TRBV9 to TRBJ1-1; a possible D gene is TRBD1 (5 bases). This CDR3 has 15 residues. V lost 3 bases to trimming and J lost 3 bases, with 15 bases between them. CDR1 and CDR2 (germline): SGDLS, YYNGEE. The CDR3 loop reads CASSGGVEGHTEAFF. The CDR3 DNA sequence: TGTGCCAGCAGCGGAGGGGTAGAGGGCCACACTGAAGCTTTCTTT.

The chain has TRBV5-4 and TRBJ1-2; D unclear. Germline CDR1 reads SGHNT; CDR2 reads YYREEE (reference sequence). Trimming removed 2 bases from V and 4 bases from J, with 12 bases in between. The CDR3 runs to 14 residues. The CDR3: CASSLSRNIYGYTF. CDR3 in DNA: TGTGCCAGCAGCTTAAGCAGGAATATCTATGGCTACACCTTC.

The chain links TRBV4-2 to TRBJ2-7, with 9 bases lining up with TRBD2. Germline V gives CDR1 LGHNA, CDR2 YNFKEQ. J gave up 0 bases and V 4 bases, and 7 bases lay outside the gene matches. The CDR3 has 16 amino acids. CDR3 nucleotide sequence: TGTGCCAGCAGCCCCATAGCGGGGGCGAGCTCCTACGAGCAGTACTTC. The encoded protein is CASSPIAGASSYEQYF.

V gene TRBV9 combines with J gene TRBJ1-6, with 9 bases lining up with TRBD1. The V gene's germline CDR1 is SGDLS and CDR2 YYNGEE. Germline trimming cut 2 bases from V and 9 bases from J; bases unmatched to any gene: 9. This CDR3 contains 16 residues. This chain's CDR3 is CASSVSAGTGPSPLHF. CDR3 bases: TGTGCCAGCAGCGTGAGCGCCGGGACAGGGCCTTCACCCCTCCACTTT.

The V and J genes are TRBV30 and TRBJ2-6, with 7 bases matching TRBD2. Germline-derived CDR1 and CDR2 are GTSNPN and SVGIG (reference sequence). Trimming at V came to 2 bases and at J to 4 bases, leaving 8 bases not matched to a gene. The CDR3 contains 16 residues. CDR3 bases: TGTGCCTGGAGTTTCGGGGGGTACGGAGGGGCCAACGTCCTGACTTTC. This gives the protein CAWSFGGYGGANVLTF.

The chain carries TRBV5-6 and TRBJ1-2; a weak D match, TRBD1 (6 bases). CDR1 is SGHDT, CDR2 YYEEEE, per germline. The V gene lost 7 bases and the J gene lost 4 bases, with 11 bases spanning the gap. This CDR3 has 12 residues. DNA of the CDR3: TGTGCCAGCTACAGGGCTGGCTATGGCTACACCTTC. Translated: CASYRAGYGYTF.

In its sample, this clone was seen once. The V gene is TRBV7-9, the J gene TRBJ1-1, with TRBD1 as a possible D gene (6 bases). V lost 5 bases, J lost 5 bases, and 12 bases lay in between. Germline CDR1 SEHNR, CDR2 FQNEAQ (reference sequence). The CDR3 runs to 13 residues. The CDR3 coding sequence is TGTGCCAGCAGCGTCCAGGGGCAGACTGAAGCTTTCTTT. Translation: CASSVQGQTEAFF. The entire variable domain, with the rest obtained from reference TRBV7-9 and TRBJ1-1, is as follows: DTGVSQNPRHKITKRGQNVTFRCDPISEHNRLYWYRQTLGQGPEFLTYFQNEAQLEKSRLLSDRFSAERPKGSFSTLEIQRTEQGDSAMYLCASSVQGQTEAFFGQGTRLTVV.

The V call is TRBV7-2, the J call TRBJ2-3; the match to TRBD2 covers 10 bases. Germline V gene lookup returns CDR1 SGHTA and CDR2 FQGNSA. The CDR3 covers 13 residues. The J segment lost 10 bases and the V segment lost 3 bases, leaving 4 bases of the junction unmatched. CDR3 loop: CASSFLAGGPQYF. DNA for the CDR3: TGTGCCAGCAGCTTCTTAGCGGGGGGACCGCAGTATTTT.

This chain uses TRBV9 with TRBJ1-2; 11 bases align to TRBD1. The CDR3 loop spans 13 amino acids. Germline values: CDR1 SGDLS, CDR2 YYNGEE. V lost 2 bases, J lost 12 bases, and 6 bases stayed unmatched. The CDR3 sequence is CASSVTDRGRNTF. CDR3 DNA: TGTGCCAGCAGCGTGACGGACAGGGGGCGCAACACCTTC.

This sequence joins TRBV7-2 and TRBJ2-1, with a tentative D call TRBD2 (5 bases). V lost 3 bases to trimming and J lost 3 bases, with 12 bases between them. Germline assignment: CDR1 SGHTA and CDR2 FQGNSA. This CDR3 has 15 amino acids. The CDR3 region has the DNA TGTGCCAGCAGCTTTTCCGGGATCCTCTACAATGAGCAGTTCTTC. This translates into CASSFSGILYNEQFF.

This clone was detected once. The genes are TRBV6-6 and TRBJ2-7; TRBD1 matches at 8 bases. Trimming removed 6 bases from V and 5 bases from J; junction bases left unmatched: 12. The CDR3 has 15 residues. Germline assignment: CDR1 MNHNY and CDR2 SVGAGI (reference sequence). The CDR3 reads CASRLAGTGPHEQYF. The CDR3 DNA reads as TGTGCCAGCAGGCTAGCCGGGACAGGTCCCCACGAGCAGTACTTC.

V is TRBV15 and J is TRBJ1-1; D is ambiguous. This CDR3 region has 15 residues. Germline CDR1 is LNHNV and CDR2 is YYDKDF (reference sequence). Trimming shortened V by 3 bases and J by 1 base, and 12 bases separated the two germline ends. As DNA, the CDR3 is TGTGCCACCAGCAGCGTTTGGGGTAGGAACACTGAAGCTTTCTTT. Amino acids: CATSSVWGRNTEAFF.

The rearrangement links TRBV7-2 to TRBJ1-2, with 7 bases lining up with TRBD1. This CDR3 is 16 amino acids long. Germline-derived CDR1 and CDR2 are SGHTA and FQGNSA. With 3 bases clipped from V and 0 bases from J, the junction kept 7 bases outside the gene matches. The CDR3, as DNA: TGTGCCAGCAGCTTTCCGGGACAGCGAGCTAACTATGGCTACACCTTC. Translation: CASSFPGQRANYGYTF.

Only a few counts were recorded for this clone. J is TRBJ1-6 and V is TRBV28, with 8 positions matching TRBD1. V trimming: 7 bases; J trimming: 8 bases; junction bases outside the gene matches: 10. The CDR3 is made up of 15 amino acids. Germline V gives CDR1 MDHEN, CDR2 SYDVKM. The CDR3: CASIQSGQGHSPLHF. The CDR3 DNA reads as TGTGCCAGCATCCAAAGTGGACAGGGCCATTCACCCCTCCACTTT.